The 17 T cell receptor beta chains in this list originate from one sample, sequenced in a study of T cells in Graves' hyperthyroidism and ophthalmopathy (dated by TCRdb to the late 2010s). Libraries came from multiplex PCR. The data were produced on an Illumina HiSeq 2000. The TCR beta CDR3 regions were amplified from RNA transcripts. A first-round RT-PCR of the TCR CDR3 used the HTBI primer set with the Qiagen OneStep RT-PCR kit. Clones were called with MiXCR by TCRdb after fastp trimmed the public reads at Q25, and only in-frame beta chains were retained. Duplicate CDR3 protein sequences are folded into a single record with the most common DNA and genes. The sample has some 300,000 distinct CDR3 sequences on record, roughly a fifth of them singletons. The ten largest clones add up to less than 40% of the sample. Sequencing used blood. These receptors were obtained from a man aged 50-59 years with Graves' ophthalmopathy.

The V and J genes are TRBV3-1 and TRBJ2-7; D is undetermined. Germline CDR1 reads LGHDT; CDR2 reads YNNKEL (reference sequence). The V end lost 1 base, the J end lost 7 bases, and 8 bases lay between the germline ends. The CDR3 loop spans 12 amino acids. In DNA, the CDR3 is TGTGCCAGCAGCCAAGTAGACGGGGAGCAGTACTTC. It translates to CASSQVDGEQYF.

V usage is TRBV5-1 and J usage is TRBJ2-7, with TRBD2 matching over 7 bases. The CDR3 contains 14 residues. V lost 4 bases and J lost 3; bases outside the gene matches: 7. The germline V gene has CDR1 SGHRS and CDR2 YFSETQ. CDR3 coding DNA: TGCGCCAGCAGCACCGGGACTACAAACTACGAGCAGTACTTC. This codes for CASSTGTTNYEQYF.

The chain combines TRBV2 with TRBJ2-1; 7 bases align to TRBD2. The CDR3 loop spans 17 amino acids. V trimming: 4 bases; J trimming: 0 bases; junction bases outside the gene matches: 9. Germline lookup yields CDR1 SNHLY and CDR2 FYNNEI. The CDR3 is CASSVGGGRSSYNEQFF. Written as DNA, the CDR3 is TGTGCCAGCAGTGTTGGGGGAGGGCGGAGCTCCTACAATGAGCAGTTCTTC.

This clonotype was detected only a few times. This chain links TRBV30 with TRBJ2-7, with 11 positions matching TRBD2. The CDR3 loop spans 15 amino acids. Germline assignment: CDR1 GTSNPN and CDR2 SVGIG (reference sequence). J was trimmed by 2 bases and V by 2 bases; bases with no gene match: 5. The chain's CDR3 is CAWSPTGLAAYEQYF. In DNA, the CDR3 is TGTGCCTGGAGTCCCACGGGACTAGCGGCCTACGAGCAGTACTTC.

The chain couples TRBV7-2 to TRBJ2-5; 16 bases match TRBD2. The J segment lost 5 bases and the V segment lost 6 bases, leaving 12 bases of the junction unmatched. Germline V gene sequence: CDR1 SGHTA, CDR2 FQGNSA. This CDR3 region has 18 residues. The DNA for the CDR3 is TGTGCCAGCAGTTCCCGGGGACTAGCGGGAGGGCCACGGGAGACCCAGTACTTC. Translated: CASSSRGLAGGPRETQYF.

This clonotype was counted at least ten times. The J gene is TRBJ2-5, the V gene TRBV6-6; 13 bases are a match to TRBD2. Germline loops: CDR1 MNHNY, CDR2 SVGAGI (reference sequence). This CDR3 is 16 amino acids long. V shed 2 bases, J shed 4 bases, and the junction held 4 bases outside the gene matches. In DNA, the CDR3 is TGTGCCAGCAGTTACGGGGGACTAGCGGGAATAGAGACCCAGTACTTC. Its protein is CASSYGGLAGIETQYF.

This clonotype appeared a few times. The chain couples TRBV5-1 to TRBJ2-7, with 12 bases aligning to TRBD2. The CDR3 is 17 amino acids. The ends lost 4 bases at V and 3 bases at J; junction bases unmatched: 11. Germline-derived CDR1 and CDR2 are SGHRS and YFSETQ. CDR3 amino acids: CASSERRTSGTVYEQYF. CDR3 DNA: TGCGCCAGCAGCGAACGCCGGACTAGCGGGACGGTCTACGAGCAGTACTTC.

This sequence joins TRBV4-2 and TRBJ2-1; 8 nucleotides align to TRBD2. There are 15 residues in the CDR3. CDR1 and CDR2 (germline): LGHNA, YNFKEQ. With V trimmed by 3 bases and J by 4 bases, 5 bases remained unmatched. The CDR3, as DNA: TGTGCCAGCAGCCAGGGGGTAGCGGGATACAATGAGCAGTTCTTC. It codes for CASSQGVAGYNEQFF.

The chain couples TRBV6-1 to TRBJ2-7; TRBD2 matches 8 bases. CDR1 and CDR2 (germline): MNHNS, SASEGT. V lost 7 bases, J lost 2 bases, and 4 bases stayed unmatched. This CDR3 has 13 residues. The CDR3 region is CASTRAGAYEQYF. The CDR3, as DNA: TGTGCCAGCACCCGAGCGGGAGCCTACGAGCAGTACTTC.

This clonotype was seen a few times. The V call is TRBV7-4, the J call TRBJ2-7; a weak D match, TRBD2 (5 bases). The V and J ends lost 11 bases and 0 bases respectively, with 17 bases between them. Germline assignment: CDR1 SGHVT and CDR2 SQSDAQ. This CDR3 is built from 14 residues. The CDR3, as DNA: TGTGCCGTAGGACTCCCACCAGTCTCCTACGAGCAGTACTTC. It specifies CAVGLPPVSYEQYF.

This clonotype was found many times. The chain links TRBV7-3 to TRBJ2-3; tentatively, D is TRBD1 or TRBD2 (5 bases each). CDR3 length equals 14 residues. Germline V lookup: CDR1 SGHTA, CDR2 FQGTGA. V lost 7 bases and J lost 0, with 11 bases in between. In nucleotides, the CDR3 is TGTGCCAGCAATGGGGGACCAAGCACAGATACGCAGTATTTT. It codes for CASNGGPSTDTQYF.

The chain is built from TRBV19 and TRBJ1-5, with 9 positions matching TRBD1. Germline lookup yields CDR1 LNHDA and CDR2 SQIVND (reference sequence). This CDR3 is 15 amino acids long. After removal of 4 bases from V and 5 bases from J, the junction contained 6 bases not matched to a gene. CDR3 nucleotide sequence: TGTGCCAGTAGTAGGGGGACAGGGAGACATCAGCCCCAGCATTTT. Amino acid sequence: CASSRGTGRHQPQHF.

The chain has TRBV28 and TRBJ1-1; D may be TRBD1 (5 bases). CDR3 length equals 16 residues. CDR1 MDHEN and CDR2 SYDVKM come from the germline V gene. V lost 3 bases to trimming and J lost 2 bases, with 16 bases between them. In DNA form, the CDR3 reads TGTGCCAGCAGTTTGGGGGGACGGATACAAAACACTGAAGCTTTCTTT. It specifies CASSLGGRIQNTEAFF.

This clonotype occurred many times. The chain combines TRBV7-8 with TRBJ2-5; TRBD2 agrees at 11 bases. The CDR3 is 15 residues long. Germline V CDR1 and CDR2: SGHVS, FQNEAQ. The V and J ends lost 4 bases and 4 bases, in that order; junction bases with no gene match: 5. The CDR3 DNA reads as TGTGCCAGCAGCTCTACTAGCGGGAGTGGAGAGACCCAGTACTTC. Its translation is CASSSTSGSGETQYF.

The chain employs TRBV7-3 and TRBJ2-3; 10 nucleotides match TRBD1. The CDR3 has 16 amino acids. The V gene end was trimmed by 8 bases and the J gene end by 1 base; junction bases not matched to a gene: 9. CDR1 is SGHTA and CDR2 is FQGTGA in the germline V gene. The CDR3 spells CASGFGTGDGTDTQYF. The CDR3, as DNA: TGTGCCAGCGGGTTCGGGACAGGGGATGGCACAGATACGCAGTATTTT.

The rearrangement uses TRBV11-2 and TRBJ1-2, with 9 nucleotides matching TRBD1. With 2 bases clipped from V and 8 bases from J, the junction kept 9 bases outside the gene matches. This CDR3 is built from 15 residues. CDR1 and CDR2 from the germline V gene are SGHAT and FQNNGV. In DNA form, the CDR3 reads TGTGCCAGCAGCTTACGTACAGGGGGCCTCGGGGGCTACACCTTC. Protein product: CASSLRTGGLGGYTF.

This clonotype was observed many times. The rearrangement joins TRBV20-1 to TRBJ1-1, with D tentatively TRBD1 (6 bases). Per the germline V gene, CDR1 is DFQATT and CDR2 is SNEGSKA (reference sequence). The CDR3 extends over 11 amino acids. Trimming shortened V by 5 bases and J by 4 bases, and 8 bases separated the two germline ends. Written as DNA, the CDR3 is TGCAGTGCTGCCAGGGGCACTGAAGCTTTCTTT. Its translation: CSAARGTEAFF.